Listed here are 2 T cell receptor beta chains from one sample, sequenced in a study of response to subunit inactivated influenza vaccine. TCRdb ran MiXCR on the RT-PCR reads and lists one entry per CDR3 protein. The sample lists almost 600,000 distinct CDR3 sequences, 14% occurring once. The source was PBMCs from blood, collected 11 to 12 days after vaccination. Every receptor here comes from a man in his fifties who received an inactivated influenza vaccine.

This clonotype was found a few times. The chain couples TRBV10-3 to TRBJ2-7; TRBD1 aligns across 8 bases. There are 15 residues in the CDR3. Germline assignment: CDR1 ENHRY and CDR2 SYGVKD. V was pared by 5 bases and J by 0 bases, with 6 bases of the junction left unmatched. DNA for the CDR3: TGTGCCATCAGTCTTCGGACAGGGAGCTCCTACGAGCAGTACTTC. Translated: CAISLRTGSSYEQYF.

In its sample, this clonotype is medium-sized. The CDR3 reads CASSQDGGGETQYF. Here the CDR3 DNA reads TGTGCCAGCAGCCAAGATGGAGGGGGAGAGACCCAGTACTTC. This chain uses TRBV14 with TRBJ2-5; D tentatively reads TRBD1 or TRBD2 (6 bases each). The CDR3 extends over 14 amino acids. V lost 0 bases to trimming and J lost 4 bases, with 9 bases between them. Germline loops: CDR1 SGHDN, CDR2 FVKESK.